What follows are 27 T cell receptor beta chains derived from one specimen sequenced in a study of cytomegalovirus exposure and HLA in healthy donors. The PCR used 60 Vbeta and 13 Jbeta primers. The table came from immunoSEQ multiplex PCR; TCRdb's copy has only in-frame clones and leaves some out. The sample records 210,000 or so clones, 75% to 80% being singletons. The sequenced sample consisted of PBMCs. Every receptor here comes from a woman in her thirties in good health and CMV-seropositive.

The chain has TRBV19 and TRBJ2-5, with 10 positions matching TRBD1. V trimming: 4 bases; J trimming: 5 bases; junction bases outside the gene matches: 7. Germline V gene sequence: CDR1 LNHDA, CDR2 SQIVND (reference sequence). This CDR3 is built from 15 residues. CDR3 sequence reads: CASSRGTGVSETQYF. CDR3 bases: TGTGCCAGTAGTAGAGGGACAGGGGTATCCGAGACCCAGTACTTC.

In DNA form, the CDR3 reads TGTGCCAGCAGTTTATTTCCCGCGTGGACAGGGTTGGCTTTCTTT. This sequence encodes CASSLFPAWTGLAFF. V is TRBV28 and J is TRBJ1-1, with 8 bases aligning to TRBD1. Germline assignment: CDR1 MDHEN and CDR2 SYDVKM. CDR3 length: 15 residues. J gave up 11 bases and V 1 base, and 12 bases lay outside the gene matches.

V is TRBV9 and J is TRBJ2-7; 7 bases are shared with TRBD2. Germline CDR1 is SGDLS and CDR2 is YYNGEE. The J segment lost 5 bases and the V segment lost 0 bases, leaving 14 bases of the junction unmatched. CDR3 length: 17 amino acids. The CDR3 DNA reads TGTGCCAGCAGCGTAGATGTGGGAGGGGCGGGGGTTCACGAGCAGTACTTC. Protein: CASSVDVGGAGVHEQYF.

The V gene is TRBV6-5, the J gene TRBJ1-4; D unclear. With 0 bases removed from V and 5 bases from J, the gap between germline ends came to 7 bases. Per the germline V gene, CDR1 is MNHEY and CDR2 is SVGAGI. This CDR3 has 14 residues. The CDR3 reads CASSYSLRNEKLFF. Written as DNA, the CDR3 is TGTGCCAGCAGTTACTCGTTGAGGAATGAAAAACTGTTTTTT.

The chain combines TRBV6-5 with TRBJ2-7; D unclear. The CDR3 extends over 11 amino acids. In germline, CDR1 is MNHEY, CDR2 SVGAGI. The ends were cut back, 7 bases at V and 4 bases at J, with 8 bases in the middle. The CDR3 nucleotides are TGTGCCAGCAAAACAGAGTACGAGCAGTACTTC. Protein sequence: CASKTEYEQYF.

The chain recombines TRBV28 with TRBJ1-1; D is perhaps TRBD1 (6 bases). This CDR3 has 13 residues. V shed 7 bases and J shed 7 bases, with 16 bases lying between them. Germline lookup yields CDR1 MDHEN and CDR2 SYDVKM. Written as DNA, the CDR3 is TGTGCCAGCATCACCCTGGACAGTATTGAAGCTTTCTTT. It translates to CASITLDSIEAFF.

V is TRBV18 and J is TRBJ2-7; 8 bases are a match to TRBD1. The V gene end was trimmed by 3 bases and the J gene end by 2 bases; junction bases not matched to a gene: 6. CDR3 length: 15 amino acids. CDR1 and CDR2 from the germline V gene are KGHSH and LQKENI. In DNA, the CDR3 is TGTGCCAGCTCACCCACGAGACAGGGGACCTACGAGCAGTACTTC. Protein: CASSPTRQGTYEQYF.

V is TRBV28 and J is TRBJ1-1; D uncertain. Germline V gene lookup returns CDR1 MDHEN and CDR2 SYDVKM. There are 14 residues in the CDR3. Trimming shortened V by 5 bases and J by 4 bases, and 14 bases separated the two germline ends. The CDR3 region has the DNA TGTGCCAGCAGTATACGGGGATGGGCCACTGAAGCTTTCTTT. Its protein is CASSIRGWATEAFF. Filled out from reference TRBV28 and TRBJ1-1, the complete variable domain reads DVKVTQSSRYLVKRTGEKVFLECVQDMDHENMFWYRQDPGLGLRLIYFSYDVKMKEKGDIPEGYSVSREKKERFSLILESASTNQTSMYLCASSIRGWATEAFFGQGTRLTVV.

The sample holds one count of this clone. The CDR3 sequence is CASSVDPHRDSGNTIYF. CDR3 nucleotides: TGTGCCAGCAGCGTAGACCCCCACAGGGACTCTGGAAACACCATATATTTT. The gene calls are TRBV9 and TRBJ1-3; D is possibly TRBD1 (6 bases). CDR1 is SGDLS, CDR2 YYNGEE, per germline. The CDR3 runs 17 residues. The V and J ends lost 0 bases and 0 bases respectively, with 13 bases between them. Using reference TRBV9 and TRBJ1-3 for the parts outside the CDR3, the full variable domain is DSGVTQTPKHLITATGQRVTLRCSPRSGDLSVYWYQQSLDQGLQFLIQYYNGEERAKGNILERFSAQQFPDLHSELNLSSLELGDSALYFCASSVDPHRDSGNTIYFGEGSWLTVV.

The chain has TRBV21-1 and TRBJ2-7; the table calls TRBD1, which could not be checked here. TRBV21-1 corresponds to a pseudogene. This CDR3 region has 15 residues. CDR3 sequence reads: CASSKAGQSSYEQYF. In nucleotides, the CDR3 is TGTGCCAGCAGCAAAGCGGGGCAGAGCTCCTACGAGCAGTACTTC.

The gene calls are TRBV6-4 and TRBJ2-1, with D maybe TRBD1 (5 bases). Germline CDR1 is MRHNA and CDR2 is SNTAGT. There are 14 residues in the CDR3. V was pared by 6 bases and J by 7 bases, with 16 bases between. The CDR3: CASSADGAQNEQFF. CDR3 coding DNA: TGTGCCAGCAGCGCAGATGGGGCGCAAAATGAGCAGTTCTTC.

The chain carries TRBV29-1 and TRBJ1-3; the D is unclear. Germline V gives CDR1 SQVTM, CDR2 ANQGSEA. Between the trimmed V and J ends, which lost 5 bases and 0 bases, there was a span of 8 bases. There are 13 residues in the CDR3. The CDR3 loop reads CSVQQSSGNTIYF. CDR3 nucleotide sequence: TGCAGCGTTCAACAGAGCTCTGGAAACACCATATATTTT. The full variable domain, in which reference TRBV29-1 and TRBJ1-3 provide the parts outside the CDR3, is SAVISQKPSRDICQRGTSLTIQCQVDSQVTMMFWYRQQPGQSLTLIATANQGSEATYESGFVIDKFPISRPNLTFSTLTVSNMSPEDSSIYLCSVQQSSGNTIYFGEGSWLTVV.

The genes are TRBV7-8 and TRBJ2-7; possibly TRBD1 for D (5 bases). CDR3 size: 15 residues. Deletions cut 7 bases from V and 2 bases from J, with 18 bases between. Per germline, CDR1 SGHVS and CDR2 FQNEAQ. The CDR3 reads CASTSIWGRTYEQYF. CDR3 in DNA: TGTGCCAGCACCTCGATATGGGGCCGGACCTACGAGCAGTACTTC.

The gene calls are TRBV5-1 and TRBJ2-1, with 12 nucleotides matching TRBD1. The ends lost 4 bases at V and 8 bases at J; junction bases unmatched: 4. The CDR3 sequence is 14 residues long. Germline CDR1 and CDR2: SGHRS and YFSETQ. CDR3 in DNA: TGCGCCAGCAGCAGGGGGACAGGGGGCGATGAGCAGTTCTTC. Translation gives CASSRGTGGDEQFF. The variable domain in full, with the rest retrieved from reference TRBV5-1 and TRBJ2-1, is KAGVTQTPRYLIKTRGQQVTLSCSPISGHRSVSWYQQTPGQGLQFLFEYFSETQRNKGNFPGRFSGRQFSNSRSEMNVSTLELGDSALYLCASSRGTGGDEQFFGPGTRLTVL.

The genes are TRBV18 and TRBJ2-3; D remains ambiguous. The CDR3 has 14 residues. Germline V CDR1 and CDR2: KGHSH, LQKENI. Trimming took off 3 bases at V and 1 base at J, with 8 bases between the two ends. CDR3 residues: CASSPPTRTDTQYF. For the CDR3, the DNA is TGTGCCAGCTCACCCCCTACCCGCACAGATACGCAGTATTTT.

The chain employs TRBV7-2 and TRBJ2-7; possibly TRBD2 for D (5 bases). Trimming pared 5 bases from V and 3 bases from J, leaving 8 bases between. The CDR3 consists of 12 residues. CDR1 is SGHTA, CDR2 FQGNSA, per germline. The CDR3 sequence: CASSGTSYEQYF. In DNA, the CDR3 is TGTGCCAGCAGCGGAACTAGCTACGAGCAGTACTTC.

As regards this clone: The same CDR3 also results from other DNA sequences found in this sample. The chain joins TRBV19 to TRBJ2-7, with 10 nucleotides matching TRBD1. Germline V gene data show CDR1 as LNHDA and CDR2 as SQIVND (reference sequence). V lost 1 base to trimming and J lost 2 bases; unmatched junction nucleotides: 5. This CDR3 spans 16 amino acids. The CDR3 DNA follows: TGTGCCAGTAGTATAGCCGGACAGGGGGGCCCCTACGAGCAGTACTTC. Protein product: CASSIAGQGGPYEQYF.

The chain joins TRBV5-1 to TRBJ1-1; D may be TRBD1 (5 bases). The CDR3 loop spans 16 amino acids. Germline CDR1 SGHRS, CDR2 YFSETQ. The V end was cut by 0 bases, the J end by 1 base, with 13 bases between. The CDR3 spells CASSLGWGSKNTEAFF. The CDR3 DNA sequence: TGCGCCAGCAGCTTGGGTTGGGGCAGTAAGAACACTGAAGCTTTCTTT.

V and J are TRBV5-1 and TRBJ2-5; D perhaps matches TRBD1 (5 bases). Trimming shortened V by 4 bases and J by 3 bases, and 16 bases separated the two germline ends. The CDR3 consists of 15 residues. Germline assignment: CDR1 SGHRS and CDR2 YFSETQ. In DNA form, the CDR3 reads TGCGCCAGCAGCCTCCAGGGTCTTATTAAAGAGACCCAGTACTTC. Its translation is CASSLQGLIKETQYF.

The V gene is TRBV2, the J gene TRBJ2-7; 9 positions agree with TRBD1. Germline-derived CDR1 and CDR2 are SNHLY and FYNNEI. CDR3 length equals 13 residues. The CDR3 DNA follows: TGTGCCAGCAGTGAAGCTACTGGGGGACAGGGATGGGTC. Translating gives CASSEATGGQGWV.

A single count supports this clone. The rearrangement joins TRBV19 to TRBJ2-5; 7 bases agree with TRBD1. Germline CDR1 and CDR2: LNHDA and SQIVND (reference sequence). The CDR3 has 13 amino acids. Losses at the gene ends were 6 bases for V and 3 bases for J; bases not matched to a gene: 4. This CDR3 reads CASRTTGEETQYF. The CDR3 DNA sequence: TGTGCCAGTAGAACAACAGGGGAAGAGACCCAGTACTTC.

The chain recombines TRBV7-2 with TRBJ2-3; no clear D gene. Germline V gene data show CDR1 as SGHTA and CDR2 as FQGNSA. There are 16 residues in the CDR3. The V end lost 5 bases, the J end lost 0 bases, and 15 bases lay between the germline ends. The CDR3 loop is CASSPRWRTSTDTQYF. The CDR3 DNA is TGTGCCAGCAGCCCCCGGTGGAGAACTAGCACAGATACGCAGTATTTT.

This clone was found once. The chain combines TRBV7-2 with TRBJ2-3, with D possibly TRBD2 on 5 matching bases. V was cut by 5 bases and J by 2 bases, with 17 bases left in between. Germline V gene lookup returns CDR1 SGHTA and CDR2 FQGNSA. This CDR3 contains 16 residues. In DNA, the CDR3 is TGTGCCAGCAGCCCTCCGGGATCCCAAAACACAGATACGCAGTATTTT. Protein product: CASSPPGSQNTDTQYF.

This CDR3 reads CASRRGTYETQYF. The CDR3 DNA sequence: TGTGCCAGCAGGAGAGGGACATACGAGACCCAGTACTTC. The chain is built from TRBV5-6 and TRBJ2-5; D might be TRBD1 (6 bases). The V and J ends lost 5 bases and 5 bases respectively, with 13 bases between them. Germline CDR1 is SGHDT and CDR2 is YYEEEE. This CDR3 spans 13 amino acids.

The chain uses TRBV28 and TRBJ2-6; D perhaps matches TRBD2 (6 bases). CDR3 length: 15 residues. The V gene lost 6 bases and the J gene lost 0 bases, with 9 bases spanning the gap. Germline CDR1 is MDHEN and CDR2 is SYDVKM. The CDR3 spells CASRVGGSGANVLTF. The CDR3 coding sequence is TGTGCCAGCAGGGTGGGGGGCTCTGGGGCCAACGTCCTGACTTTC.

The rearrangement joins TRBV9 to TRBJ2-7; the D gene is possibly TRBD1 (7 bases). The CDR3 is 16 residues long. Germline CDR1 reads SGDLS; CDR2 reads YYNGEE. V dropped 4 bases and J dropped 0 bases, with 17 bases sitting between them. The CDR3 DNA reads TGTGCCAGCAGCAAGGAGGGGGCACCAAGCTCCTACGAGCAGTACTTC. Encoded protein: CASSKEGAPSSYEQYF.

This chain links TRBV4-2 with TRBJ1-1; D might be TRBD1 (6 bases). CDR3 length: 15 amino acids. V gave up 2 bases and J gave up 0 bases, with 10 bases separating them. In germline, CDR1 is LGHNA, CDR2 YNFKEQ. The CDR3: CASSQRTALNTEAFF. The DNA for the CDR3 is TGTGCCAGCAGCCAAAGGACAGCGTTGAACACTGAAGCTTTCTTT.